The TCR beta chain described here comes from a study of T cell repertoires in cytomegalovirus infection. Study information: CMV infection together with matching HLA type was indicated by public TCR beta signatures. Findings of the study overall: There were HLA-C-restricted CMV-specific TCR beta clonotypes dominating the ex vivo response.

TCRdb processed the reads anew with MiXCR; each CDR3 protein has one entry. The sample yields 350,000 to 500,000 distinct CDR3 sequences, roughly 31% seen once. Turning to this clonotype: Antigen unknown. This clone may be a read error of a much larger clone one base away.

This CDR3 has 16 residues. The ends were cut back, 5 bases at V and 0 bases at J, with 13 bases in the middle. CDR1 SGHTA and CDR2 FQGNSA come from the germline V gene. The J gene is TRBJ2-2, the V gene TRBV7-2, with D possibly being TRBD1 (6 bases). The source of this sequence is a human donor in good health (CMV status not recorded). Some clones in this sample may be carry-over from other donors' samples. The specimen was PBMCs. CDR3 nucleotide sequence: TGTGCCAGCAGCAGACAGGCCAACGCGAACACCGGGGAGCTGTTTTTT. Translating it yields CASSRQANANTGELFF.